This TCR beta chain is drawn from a study of blood T cell repertoires in COVID-19. About the study: Nucleic acid was either cDNA or gDNA, and it came from T cells, B-cell-depleted T cells, or PBMCs.

The participants were between about 18 and 100 years old and came from 24 US areas. Someone with COVID-19 had been met by exposed participants within 2 weeks before study entry. Original analysis: Estimation of nucleated cell counts was performed using reference gene primer amplification. Some clones are missing from TCRdb's copy, which holds only in-frame ones; the method was immunoSEQ multiplex PCR. D and trimming come from the DNA, and the V and J calls and clone size come from that table. The sample lists some 190,000 clones, roughly three quarters occurring once. Germline CDR1 reads MNHEY; CDR2 reads SVGAGI. The CDR3 has 13 residues. J was trimmed by 6 bases and V by 8 bases; bases with no gene match: 6.

This receptor was taken from a man between 60 and 75 years old who had been exposed to COVID-19. The genes are TRBV6-5 and TRBJ1-1, with 10 nucleotides matching TRBD1. Material: PBMCs or T cells enriched from blood (not recorded which). This chain's CDR3 is CASVETGGAEAFF. In DNA, the CDR3 is TGTGCCAGCGTCGAGACAGGGGGCGCTGAAGCTTTCTTT.